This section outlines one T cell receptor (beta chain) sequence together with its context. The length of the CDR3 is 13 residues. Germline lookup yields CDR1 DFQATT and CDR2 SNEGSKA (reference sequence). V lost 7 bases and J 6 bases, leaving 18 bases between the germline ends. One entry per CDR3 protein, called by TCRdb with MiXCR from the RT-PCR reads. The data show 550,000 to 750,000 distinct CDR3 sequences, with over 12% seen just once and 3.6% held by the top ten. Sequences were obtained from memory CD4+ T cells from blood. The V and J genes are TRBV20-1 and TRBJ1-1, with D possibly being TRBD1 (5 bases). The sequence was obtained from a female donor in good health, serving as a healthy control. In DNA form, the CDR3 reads TGCAGTGTCCCAACCGGGGGGTTCGCTGAAGCTTTCTTT. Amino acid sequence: CSVPTGGFAEAFF.